A single sample is the source of the 19 T cell receptor beta chains below, sequenced in a study of cytomegalovirus exposure and HLA in healthy donors. Amplification used 60 Vbeta primers and 13 Jbeta primers. Assay used: immunoSEQ multiplex PCR; TCRdb lists only in-frame clones, some missing. The table records 190,000 or so clones, around 79% of them present only once. Sequencing used PBMCs. These receptors were collected from a male donor in good health and CMV-seropositive.

J is TRBJ1-1 and V is TRBV12-5, with D possibly being TRBD1 (5 bases). Per the germline V gene, CDR1 is LGHNT and CDR2 is FRNRAP. Trimming pared 0 bases from V and 5 bases from J, leaving 16 bases between. The CDR3 extends over 16 amino acids. The CDR3 DNA reads TGTGCTAGTGGTTTGGTCCTGGGCGGGGGATCGACTGAAGCTTTCTTT. It translates to CASGLVLGGGSTEAFF.

V gene TRBV4-3 combines with J gene TRBJ1-5, with D possibly being TRBD1 (6 bases). This CDR3 is 13 amino acids long. V dropped 0 bases and J dropped 10 bases, with 10 bases sitting between them. In germline, CDR1 is LGHNA, CDR2 YSLEER. CDR3 nucleotide sequence: TGCGCCAGCAGCCAAGATAGGGGGTCTCCCCAGCATTTT. Encoded protein: CASSQDRGSPQHF.

The rearrangement joins TRBV15 to TRBJ1-1; 7 bases agree with TRBD1. Germline assignment: CDR1 LNHNV and CDR2 YYDKDF (reference sequence). The CDR3 is 16 residues long. Losses at the gene ends were 0 bases for V and 4 bases for J; bases not matched to a gene: 8. The CDR3 loop is CATSRDLLDRSTEAFF. CDR3 nucleotide sequence: TGTGCCACCAGCAGAGATTTATTGGACAGGTCCACTGAAGCTTTCTTT. Complete variable domain (other parts from reference TRBV15 and TRBJ1-1): DAMVIQNPRYQVTQFGKPVTLSCSQTLNHNVMYWYQQKSSQAPKLLFHYYDKDFNNEADTPDNFQSRRPNTSFCFLDIRSPGLGDTAMYLCATSRDLLDRSTEAFFGQGTRLTVV.

The V gene is TRBV11-2, the J gene TRBJ2-5; 11 bases match TRBD2. The J call may be incorrect, as the DNA end agrees better with TRBJ2-7. This CDR3 comprises 15 residues. The germline CDR1 and CDR2 sequences are SGHAT and FQNNGV. The DNA for the CDR3 is TGTGCCAGCAGCTTAGCCCTAGCGGGAGGAGGCGAGCAGTACTTC. It specifies CASSLALAGGGEQYF.

V is TRBV7-2 and J is TRBJ1-1; D gene uncertain. V lost 3 bases to trimming and J lost 3 bases, with 11 bases between them. Per germline, CDR1 SGHTA and CDR2 FQGNSA. The CDR3 is 14 amino acids. The CDR3 reads CASSLMRTDTEAFF. The CDR3 DNA follows: TGTGCCAGCAGCTTGATGAGAACCGACACTGAAGCTTTCTTT. Based on the CDR3 plus reference TRBV7-2 and TRBJ1-1, the full variable domain is GAGVSQSPSNKVTEKGKDVELRCDPISGHTALYWYRQSLGQGLEFLIYFQGNSAPDKSGLPSDRFSAERTGGSVSTLTIQRTQQEDSAVYLCASSLMRTDTEAFFGQGTRLTVV.

The V and J genes are TRBV4-3 and TRBJ1-6; TRBD1 matches 8 bases. This CDR3 is built from 16 residues. Germline V gives CDR1 LGHNA, CDR2 YSLEER. The J segment lost 9 bases and the V segment lost 0 bases, leaving 7 bases of the junction unmatched. Here the CDR3 DNA reads TGCGCCAGCAGCCAAGATCGGCAGGGGGCAGGTTCACCCCTCCACTTT. Its protein product is CASSQDRQGAGSPLHF.

The chain employs TRBV4-1 and TRBJ1-1; D not certain. Trimming took off 3 bases at V and 3 bases at J, with 2 bases between the two ends. CDR3 size: 11 residues. Germline CDR1 MGHRA, CDR2 YSYEKL. This CDR3 reads CASSHYTEAFF. CDR3 DNA: TGCGCCAGCAGCCACTACACTGAAGCTTTCTTT.

V usage is TRBV11-2 and J usage is TRBJ2-1; TRBD2 agrees at 15 bases. The J segment lost 0 bases and the V segment lost 8 bases, leaving 11 bases of the junction unmatched. Germline loops: CDR1 SGHAT, CDR2 FQNNGV. CDR3 length: 19 residues. As DNA, the CDR3 is TGTGCCAGCTCAAAGGGACTAGCGGGGGGTCGCAGCTCCTACAATGAGCAGTTCTTC. Encoded protein: CASSKGLAGGRSSYNEQFF.

The chain combines TRBV30 with TRBJ1-5, with D hard to call. V was shortened by 3 bases and J by 9 bases, with 15 bases between the two germline ends. CDR3 size: 13 residues. The germline gives CDR1 GTSNPN, CDR2 SVGIG (reference sequence). This CDR3 is CAWRNSPQGPQHF. CDR3 nucleotides: TGTGCCTGGAGGAACAGTCCTCAAGGGCCCCAGCATTTT.

The gene calls are TRBV7-2 and TRBJ2-5; D is perhaps TRBD1 (7 bases). The germline gives CDR1 SGHTA, CDR2 FQGNSA. The CDR3 is made up of 15 amino acids. Trimming took off 4 bases at V and 4 bases at J, with 16 bases between the two ends. The CDR3 is CASSSPGGTAETQYF. CDR3 DNA sequence: TGTGCCAGCAGCTCCCCAGGGGGGACCGCAGAGACCCAGTACTTC.

The V gene is TRBV7-9, the J gene TRBJ2-6; a possible D gene is TRBD2 (6 bases). V gave up 4 bases and J gave up 0 bases, with 7 bases separating them. CDR3 length equals 15 residues. Per the germline V gene, CDR1 is SEHNR and CDR2 is FQNEAQ (reference sequence). This CDR3 is CASSWRVSGANVLTF. The CDR3 nucleotides are TGTGCCAGCAGCTGGAGGGTCTCTGGGGCCAACGTCCTGACTTTC.

The chain recombines TRBV5-1 with TRBJ2-5; 8 bases fit TRBD2. V lost 0 bases, J lost 1 base, and 8 bases stayed unmatched. Germline V gives CDR1 SGHRS, CDR2 YFSETQ. The CDR3 extends over 17 amino acids. In DNA form, the CDR3 reads TGCGCCAGCAGCTTGGTAGGGTCGGGAGGGGTCCAAGAGACCCAGTACTTC. Translation gives CASSLVGSGGVQETQYF.

This clone was counted once. This rearrangement joins TRBV7-9 to TRBJ2-5, with D maybe TRBD2 (6 bases). The CDR3 totals 13 residues. Germline V gene lookup returns CDR1 SEHNR and CDR2 FQNEAQ (reference sequence). Between the trimmed V and J ends, which lost 1 base and 10 bases, there was a span of 13 bases. The CDR3 sequence is CASSLGAGTHQYF. The DNA of the CDR3 is TGTGCCAGCAGCTTAGGTGCTGGGACTCACCAGTACTTC.

The chain couples TRBV28 to TRBJ2-3; 9 bases match TRBD1. Per the germline V gene, CDR1 is MDHEN and CDR2 is SYDVKM. V was pared by 5 bases and J by 7 bases, with 19 bases of the junction left unmatched. This CDR3 contains 18 residues. The CDR3 sequence: CASSQQGAESGGLNTQYF. In DNA form, the CDR3 reads TGTGCCAGCAGTCAACAGGGGGCCGAGTCTGGGGGCCTGAATACGCAGTATTTT.

The chain links TRBV7-2 to TRBJ2-3; D is unresolved. The CDR3 loop spans 14 amino acids. Trimming took off 5 bases at V and 4 bases at J, with 13 bases between the two ends. Per the germline V gene, CDR1 is SGHTA and CDR2 is FQGNSA. CDR3 DNA sequence: TGTGCCAGCAGCGGCTACAGAGTCGCAGATACGCAGTATTTT. This gives the protein CASSGYRVADTQYF.

The chain is built from TRBV5-1 and TRBJ2-7; D is possibly TRBD2 (5 bases). The CDR3 runs to 14 residues. The V and J ends lost 3 bases and 0 bases respectively, with 10 bases between them. Germline V CDR1 and CDR2: SGHRS, YFSETQ. CDR3 DNA sequence: TGCGCCAGCAGCTCCAGCGGTAGCTCCTACGAGCAGTACTTC. Amino acids: CASSSSGSSYEQYF.

With regard to this clone: Other DNA variants within this sample encode the same CDR3. The chain employs TRBV9 and TRBJ2-5, with TRBD2 matching over 14 bases. Losses at the gene ends were 4 bases for V and 2 bases for J; bases not matched to a gene: 4. The CDR3 is 16 residues long. CDR1 is SGDLS and CDR2 is YYNGEE in the germline V gene. Here the CDR3 DNA reads TGTGCCAGCAGCCCTCGACTAGCGGGAGGGCAAGAGACCCAGTACTTC. Protein: CASSPRLAGGQETQYF.

This clone appeared once. The chain couples TRBV7-9 to TRBJ2-5; tentatively, D is TRBD1 (6 bases). Trimming took 5 bases from V and 1 from J, leaving 11 bases between them. The CDR3 consists of 14 residues. Germline V lookup: CDR1 SEHNR, CDR2 FQNEAQ (reference sequence). This CDR3 is CASSRRQAQETQYF. The CDR3 nucleotides are TGTGCCAGCAGCCGACGACAGGCCCAAGAGACCCAGTACTTC. The variable domain in full, completed from reference TRBV7-9 and TRBJ2-5, reads DTGVSQNPRHKITKRGQNVTFRCDPISEHNRLYWYRQTLGQGPEFLTYFQNEAQLEKSRLLSDRFSAERPKGSFSTLEIQRTEQGDSAMYLCASSRRQAQETQYFGPGTRLLVL.

V is TRBV4-3 and J is TRBJ2-7; a weak D match, TRBD1 (6 bases). Trimming took off 0 bases at V and 3 bases at J, with 15 bases between the two ends. Looked up from germline, CDR1 is LGHNA and CDR2 is YSLEER. The CDR3 covers 16 residues. The CDR3 sequence is CASSQDLGATYYEQYF. As DNA, the CDR3 is TGCGCCAGCAGCCAAGATCTGGGGGCGACTTACTACGAGCAGTACTTC.